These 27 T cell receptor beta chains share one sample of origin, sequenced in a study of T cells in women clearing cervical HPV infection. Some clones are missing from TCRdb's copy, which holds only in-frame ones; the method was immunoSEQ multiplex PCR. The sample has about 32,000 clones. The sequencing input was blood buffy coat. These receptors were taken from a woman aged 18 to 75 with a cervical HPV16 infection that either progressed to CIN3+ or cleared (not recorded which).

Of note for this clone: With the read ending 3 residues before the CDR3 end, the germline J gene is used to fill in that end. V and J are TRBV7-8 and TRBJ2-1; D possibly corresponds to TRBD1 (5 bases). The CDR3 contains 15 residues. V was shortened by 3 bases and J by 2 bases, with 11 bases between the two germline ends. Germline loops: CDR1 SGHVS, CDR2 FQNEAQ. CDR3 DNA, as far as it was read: TGTGCCAGCAGCTTCCGCCCAGGGACCTACAATGAG. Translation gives CASSFRPGTYNE. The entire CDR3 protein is CASSFRPGTYNEQFF. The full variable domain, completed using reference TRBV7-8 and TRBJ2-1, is GAGVSQSPRYKVAKRGQDVALRCDPISGHVSLFWYQQALGQGPEFLTYFQNEAQLDKSGLPSDRFFAERPEGSVSTLKIQRTQQEDSAVYLCASSFRPGTYNEQFFGPGTRLTVL.

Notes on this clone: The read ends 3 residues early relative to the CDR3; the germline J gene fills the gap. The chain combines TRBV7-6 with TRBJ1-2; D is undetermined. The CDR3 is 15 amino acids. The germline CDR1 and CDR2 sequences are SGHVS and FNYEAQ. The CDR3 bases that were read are TGTGCCAGCAGCTCTCTAGCGGGAGCGGTTCATGAC. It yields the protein CASSSLAGAVHD. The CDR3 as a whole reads CASSSLAGAVHDYTF.

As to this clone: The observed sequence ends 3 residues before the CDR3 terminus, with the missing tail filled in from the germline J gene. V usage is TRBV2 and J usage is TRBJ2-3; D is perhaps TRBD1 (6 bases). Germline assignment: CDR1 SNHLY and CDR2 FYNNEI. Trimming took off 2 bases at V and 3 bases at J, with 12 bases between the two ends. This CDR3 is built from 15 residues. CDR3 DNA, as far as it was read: TGTGCCAGCAGTGAATGGGGGCAAGTTACAGATACG. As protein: CASSEWGQVTDT. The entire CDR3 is CASSEWGQVTDTQYF.

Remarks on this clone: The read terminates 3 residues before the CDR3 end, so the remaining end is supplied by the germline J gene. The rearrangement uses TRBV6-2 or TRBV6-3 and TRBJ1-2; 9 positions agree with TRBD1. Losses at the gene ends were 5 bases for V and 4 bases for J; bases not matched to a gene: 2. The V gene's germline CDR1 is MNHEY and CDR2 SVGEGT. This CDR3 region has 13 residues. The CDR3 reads CASSADRGYGYTF. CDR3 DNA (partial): TGTGCCAGCAGTGCGGACAGGGGCTATGGC.

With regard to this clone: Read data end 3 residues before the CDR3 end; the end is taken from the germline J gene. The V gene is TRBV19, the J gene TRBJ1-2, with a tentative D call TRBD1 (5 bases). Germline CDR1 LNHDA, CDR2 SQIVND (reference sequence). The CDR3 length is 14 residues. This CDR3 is CASSMGLEYNDYTF. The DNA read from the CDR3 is TGTGCCAGTAGTATGGGACTAGAGTACAATGAC.

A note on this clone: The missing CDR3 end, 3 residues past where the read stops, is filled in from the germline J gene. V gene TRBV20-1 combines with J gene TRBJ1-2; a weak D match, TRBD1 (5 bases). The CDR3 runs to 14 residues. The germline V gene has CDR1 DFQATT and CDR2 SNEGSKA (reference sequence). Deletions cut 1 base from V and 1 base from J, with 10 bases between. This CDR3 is CSARGGGVNYGYTF. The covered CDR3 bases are TGCAGTGCTAGAGGGGGGGGAGTTAACTATGGC.

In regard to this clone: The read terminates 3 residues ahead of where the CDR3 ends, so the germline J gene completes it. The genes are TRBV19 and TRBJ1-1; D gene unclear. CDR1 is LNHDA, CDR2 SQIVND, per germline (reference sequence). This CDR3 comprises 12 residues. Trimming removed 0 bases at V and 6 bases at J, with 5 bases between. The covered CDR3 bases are TGTGCCAGTAGTATAGAGAGGTCTGAA. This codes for CASSIERSE. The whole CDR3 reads CASSIERSEAFF.

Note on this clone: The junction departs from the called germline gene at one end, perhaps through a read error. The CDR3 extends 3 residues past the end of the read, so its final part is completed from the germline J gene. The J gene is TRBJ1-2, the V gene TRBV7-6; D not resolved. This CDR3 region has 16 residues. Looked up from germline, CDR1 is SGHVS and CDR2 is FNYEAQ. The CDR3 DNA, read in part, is TGTGCCAGCAGCTTAAATAGCCCAGCGGGATCCTATGAC. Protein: CASSLNSPAGSYD. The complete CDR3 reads CASSLNSPAGSYDYTF.

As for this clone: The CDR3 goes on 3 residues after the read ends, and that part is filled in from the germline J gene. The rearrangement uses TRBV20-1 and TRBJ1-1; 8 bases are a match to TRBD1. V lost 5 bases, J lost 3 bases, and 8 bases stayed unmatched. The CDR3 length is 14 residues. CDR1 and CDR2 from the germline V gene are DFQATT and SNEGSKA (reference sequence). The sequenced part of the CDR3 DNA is TGCAGTGCTCCACAGGGGGGGGTGTACACTGAA. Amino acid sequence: CSAPQGGVYTE. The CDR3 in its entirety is CSAPQGGVYTEAFF.

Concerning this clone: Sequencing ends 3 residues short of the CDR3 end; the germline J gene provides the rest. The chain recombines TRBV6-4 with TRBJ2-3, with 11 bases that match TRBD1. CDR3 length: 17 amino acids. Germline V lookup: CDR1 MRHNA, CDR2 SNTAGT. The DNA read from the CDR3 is TGTGCCAGCAGTGACCTATCCGGACAGGGGGCGAATCAGCCG. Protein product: CASSDLSGQGANQP. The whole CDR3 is CASSDLSGQGANQPQYF.

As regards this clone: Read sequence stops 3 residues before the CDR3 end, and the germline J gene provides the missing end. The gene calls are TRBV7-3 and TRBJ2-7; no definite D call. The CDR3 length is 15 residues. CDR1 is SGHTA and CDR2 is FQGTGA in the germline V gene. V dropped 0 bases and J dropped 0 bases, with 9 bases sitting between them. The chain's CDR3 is CASSLTTASSYEQYF. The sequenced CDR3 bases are TGTGCCAGCAGCTTAACGACGGCTAGCTCCTACGAG.

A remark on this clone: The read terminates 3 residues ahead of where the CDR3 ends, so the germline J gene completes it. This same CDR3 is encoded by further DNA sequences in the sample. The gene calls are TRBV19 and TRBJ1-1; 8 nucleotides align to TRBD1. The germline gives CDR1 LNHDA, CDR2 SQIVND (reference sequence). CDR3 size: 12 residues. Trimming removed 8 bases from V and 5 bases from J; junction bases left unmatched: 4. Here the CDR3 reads CASWDRNTEAFF. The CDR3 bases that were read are TGTGCCAGTTGGGACAGGAATACTGAA.

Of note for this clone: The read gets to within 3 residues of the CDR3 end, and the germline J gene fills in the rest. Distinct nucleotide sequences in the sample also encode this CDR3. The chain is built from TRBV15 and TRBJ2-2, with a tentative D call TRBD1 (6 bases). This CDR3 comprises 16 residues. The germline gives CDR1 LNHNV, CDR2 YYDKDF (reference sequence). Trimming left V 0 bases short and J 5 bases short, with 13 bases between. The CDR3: CATSRDSGQLTGELFF. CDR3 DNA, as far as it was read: TGTGCCACCAGCAGAGATAGTGGACAGCTTACCGGGGAG. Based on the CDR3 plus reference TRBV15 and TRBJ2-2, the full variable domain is DAMVIQNPRYQVTQFGKPVTLSCSQTLNHNVMYWYQQKSSQAPKLLFHYYDKDFNNEADTPDNFQSRRPNTSFCFLDIRSPGLGDTAMYLCATSRDSGQLTGELFFGEGSRLTVL.

The DNA read from the CDR3 is TGTGCCAGCAGCTTGGGGGACAGCGCCCGTGAAAAA. It specifies CASSLGDSAREK. The whole CDR3 reads CASSLGDSAREKLFF. The rearrangement links TRBV7-2 to TRBJ1-4; 7 nucleotides match TRBD1. The CDR3 extends 3 residues past the end of the read, so its final part is completed from the germline J gene. This CDR3 is 15 amino acids long. Germline-derived CDR1 and CDR2 are SGHTA and FQGNSA. The trim removed 3 bases at V and 7 bases at J, leaving 8 bases unmatched.

CDR3 DNA (partial): TGTGCCAGCAGCTCCCTAGGGGGTGCAAGGAGCAATCAGCCC. Translated: CASSSLGGARSNQP. The full CDR3 protein is CASSSLGGARSNQPQHF. The V call is TRBV7-8, the J call TRBJ1-5, with a possible D match to TRBD1 (6 bases). With the read ending 3 residues before the CDR3 end, the germline J gene is used to fill in that end. Germline CDR1 reads SGHVS; CDR2 reads FQNEAQ. This CDR3 is 17 amino acids long. V shed 4 bases and J shed 1 base, with 17 bases lying between them.

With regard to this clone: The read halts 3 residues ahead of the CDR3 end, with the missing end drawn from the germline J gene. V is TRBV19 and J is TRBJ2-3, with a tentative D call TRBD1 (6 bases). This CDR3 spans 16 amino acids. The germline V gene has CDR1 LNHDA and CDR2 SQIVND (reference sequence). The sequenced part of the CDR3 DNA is TGTGCCAGTAGACCTCAGCAGGGGCGATTCAATCAGCCG. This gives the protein CASRPQQGRFNQP. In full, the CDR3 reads CASRPQQGRFNQPQYF.

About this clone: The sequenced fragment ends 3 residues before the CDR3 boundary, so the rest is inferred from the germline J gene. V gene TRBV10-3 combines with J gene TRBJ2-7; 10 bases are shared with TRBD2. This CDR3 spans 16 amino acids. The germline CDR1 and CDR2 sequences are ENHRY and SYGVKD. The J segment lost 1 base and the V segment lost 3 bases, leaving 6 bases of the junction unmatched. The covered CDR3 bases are TGTGCCATCAGTGACGAGCGGGGGGGCGGTTCCTACGAG. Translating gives CAISDERGGGSYE. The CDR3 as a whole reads CAISDERGGGSYEQYF.

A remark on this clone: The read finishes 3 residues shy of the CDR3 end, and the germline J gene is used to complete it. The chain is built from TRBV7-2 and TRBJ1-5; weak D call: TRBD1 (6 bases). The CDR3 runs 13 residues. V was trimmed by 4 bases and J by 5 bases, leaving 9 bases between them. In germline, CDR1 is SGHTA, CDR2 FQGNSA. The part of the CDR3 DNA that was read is TGTGCCAGCAGCTCGCCAGGGGATCAGCCC. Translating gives CASSSPGDQP. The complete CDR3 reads CASSSPGDQPQHF.

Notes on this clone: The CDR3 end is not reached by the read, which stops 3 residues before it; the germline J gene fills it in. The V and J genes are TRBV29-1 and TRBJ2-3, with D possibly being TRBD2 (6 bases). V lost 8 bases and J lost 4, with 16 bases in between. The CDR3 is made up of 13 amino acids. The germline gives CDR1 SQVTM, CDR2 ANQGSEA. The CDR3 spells CSTKGLSPDTQYF. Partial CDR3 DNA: TGCAGCACAAAGGGACTTTCTCCAGATACG.

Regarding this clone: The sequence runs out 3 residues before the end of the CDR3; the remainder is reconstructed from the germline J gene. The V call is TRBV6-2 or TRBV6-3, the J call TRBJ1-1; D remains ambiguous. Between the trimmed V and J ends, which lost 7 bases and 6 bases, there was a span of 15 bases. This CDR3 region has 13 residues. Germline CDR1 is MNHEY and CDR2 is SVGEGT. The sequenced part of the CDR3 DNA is TGTGCCAGCACCTCCGGGCCCGGGGCTGAA. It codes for CASTSGPGAE. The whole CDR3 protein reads CASTSGPGAEAFF.

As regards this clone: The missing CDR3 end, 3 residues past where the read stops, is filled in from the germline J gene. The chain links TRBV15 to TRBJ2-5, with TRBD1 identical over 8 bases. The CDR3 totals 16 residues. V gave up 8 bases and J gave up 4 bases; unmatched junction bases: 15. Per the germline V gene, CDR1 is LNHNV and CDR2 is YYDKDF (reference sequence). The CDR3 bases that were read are TGTGCCACCTGGGTGCCCGGACAGGGTGTAGTAGAGACC. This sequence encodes CATWVPGQGVVET. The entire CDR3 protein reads CATWVPGQGVVETQYF.

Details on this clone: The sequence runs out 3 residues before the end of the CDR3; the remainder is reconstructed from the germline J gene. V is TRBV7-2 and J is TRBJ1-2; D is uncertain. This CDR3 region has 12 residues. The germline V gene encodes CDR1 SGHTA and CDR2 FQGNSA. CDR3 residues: CASSDPYNDYTF. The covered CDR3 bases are TGTGCCAGCAGTGATCCATACAATGAC.

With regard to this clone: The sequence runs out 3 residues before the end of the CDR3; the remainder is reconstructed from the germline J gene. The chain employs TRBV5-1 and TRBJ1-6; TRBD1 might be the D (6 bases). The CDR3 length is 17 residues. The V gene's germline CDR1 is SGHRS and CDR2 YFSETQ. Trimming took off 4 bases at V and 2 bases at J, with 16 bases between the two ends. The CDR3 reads CASSPEPTGAYNSPLHF. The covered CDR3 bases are TGCGCCAGCAGCCCTGAGCCGACAGGCGCCTATAATTCACCC.

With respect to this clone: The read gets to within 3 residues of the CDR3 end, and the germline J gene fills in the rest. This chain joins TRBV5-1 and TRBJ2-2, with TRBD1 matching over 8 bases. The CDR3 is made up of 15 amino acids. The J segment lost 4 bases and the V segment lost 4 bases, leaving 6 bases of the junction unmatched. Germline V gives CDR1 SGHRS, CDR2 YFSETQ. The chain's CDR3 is CASSRGQGGTGELFF. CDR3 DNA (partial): TGCGCCAGCAGCCGCGGACAGGGAGGCACCGGGGAG.

The sequenced CDR3 bases are TGTGCCAGCCGCCGGGCCAGGGGTATGTCGGACATT. Protein sequence: CASRRARGMSDI. The CDR3 reads in full as CASRRARGMSDIQYF. The chain uses TRBV2 and TRBJ2-4, with a tentative D call TRBD1 (6 bases). The read halts 3 residues ahead of the CDR3 end, with the missing end drawn from the germline J gene. CDR3 size: 15 residues. Trimming left V 8 bases short and J 8 bases short, with 22 bases between. Germline V gene data show CDR1 as SNHLY and CDR2 as FYNNEI.

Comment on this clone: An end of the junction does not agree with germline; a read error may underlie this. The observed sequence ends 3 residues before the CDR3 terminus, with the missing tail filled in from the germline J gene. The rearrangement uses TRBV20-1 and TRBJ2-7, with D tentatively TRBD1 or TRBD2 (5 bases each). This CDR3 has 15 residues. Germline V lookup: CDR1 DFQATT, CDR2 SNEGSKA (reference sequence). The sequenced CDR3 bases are TGCAGTGTTAGAGCCGACAAGAGGGGTATCTACGAG. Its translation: CSVRADKRGIYE. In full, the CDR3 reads CSVRADKRGIYEQYF.

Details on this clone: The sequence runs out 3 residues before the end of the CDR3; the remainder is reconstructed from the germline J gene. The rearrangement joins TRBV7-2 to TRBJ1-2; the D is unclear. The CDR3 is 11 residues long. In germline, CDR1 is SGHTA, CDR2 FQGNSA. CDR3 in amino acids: CASSFSDDYTF. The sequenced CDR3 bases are TGTGCCAGCAGCTTTAGCGACGAC.